Below, 29 T cell receptor beta chains from the same sample are listed, as sequenced in a study of T cells in Graves' hyperthyroidism and ophthalmopathy. The TCR beta CDR3 regions underwent amplification using RNA transcripts as the source. HTBI primers were used for first-round RT-PCR of the TCR CDR3. MiXCR was run by TCRdb on the multiplex PCR reads, yielding one entry per CDR3 protein. Of some 510,000 distinct CDR3 sequences in the sample, roughly 20% were seen once. The sample taken for sequencing was blood. Source of these receptors: a man between 18 and 29 years old with Graves' hyperthyroidism.

This clonotype was recorded at least ten times. CDR3 sequence reads: CASSSVGAGNSPLHF. The CDR3 DNA is TGTGCCAGCAGCTCAGTTGGGGCTGGGAATTCACCCCTCCACTTT. The gene calls are TRBV6-5 and TRBJ1-6, with D maybe TRBD1 (5 bases). Germline CDR1 MNHEY, CDR2 SVGAGI. CDR3 size: 15 residues. The ends were cut back, 6 bases at V and 7 bases at J, with 16 bases in the middle.

CDR3 coding DNA: TGCAGTGCAGGGACTCCGTACCAAGAGACCCAGTACTTC. This translates into CSAGTPYQETQYF. This chain uses TRBV20-1 with TRBJ2-5, with a weak D call TRBD2 (6 bases). Germline CDR1 is DFQATT and CDR2 is SNEGSKA (reference sequence). With 6 bases removed from V and 0 bases from J, the gap between germline ends came to 11 bases. The CDR3 totals 13 residues.

This chain links TRBV6-1 with TRBJ2-2; 7 positions match TRBD1. With V trimmed by 6 bases and J by 6 bases, 4 bases remained unmatched. Germline CDR1 reads MNHNS; CDR2 reads SASEGT. This CDR3 has 13 amino acids. CDR3: CASRVDRAGELFF. CDR3 in DNA: TGTGCCAGCAGGGTTGACAGGGCCGGGGAGCTGTTTTTT.

This chain uses TRBV27 with TRBJ1-1; D remains unclear. The CDR3 covers 13 residues. Trimming removed 8 bases at V and 7 bases at J, with 17 bases between. Germline V CDR1 and CDR2: MNHEY, SMNVEV (reference sequence). DNA of the CDR3: TGTGCCAGCCTGGGCCCCTCCGATGGTGAAGCTTTCTTT. Translation: CASLGPSDGEAFF.

The chain couples TRBV6-2 or TRBV6-3 to TRBJ2-4; D ambiguous. With 2 bases removed from V and 9 bases from J, the gap between germline ends came to 20 bases. The germline V gene has CDR1 MNHEY and CDR2 SVGEGT. CDR3 length equals 16 residues. Here the CDR3 reads CASSYARISSELIQYF. In nucleotides, the CDR3 is TGTGCCAGCAGTTACGCCCGAATCAGCAGCGAACTCATTCAGTACTTC.

The V call is TRBV7-4, the J call TRBJ1-1; D may be TRBD1 (5 bases). The CDR3 sequence is 15 residues long. In germline, CDR1 is SGHVT, CDR2 SQSDAQ. V dropped 5 bases and J dropped 1 base, with 14 bases sitting between them. The CDR3 DNA sequence: TGTGCCAGCAGCCACCCTGGAGGGGAGAACACTGAAGCTTTCTTT. Residues: CASSHPGGENTEAFF.

This chain connects TRBV6-1 to TRBJ1-1; D gene ambiguous. Germline V gives CDR1 MNHNS, CDR2 SASEGT. The ends were cut back, 5 bases at V and 11 bases at J, with 24 bases in the middle. There are 15 residues in the CDR3. The CDR3 spells CASSQIWSVANLAFF. Written as DNA, the CDR3 is TGTGCCAGCAGTCAGATCTGGAGTGTGGCCAACCTCGCTTTCTTT.

The chain has TRBV5-1 and TRBJ2-2, with D possibly matching TRBD2 (5 bases). The CDR3 covers 15 residues. The germline gives CDR1 SGHRS, CDR2 YFSETQ. Trimming stripped 1 base from V and 5 bases from J, with 12 bases between. The DNA for the CDR3 is TGCGCCAGCAGCTTGAGCGGACCCATAACCGGGGAGCTGTTTTTT. This sequence encodes CASSLSGPITGELFF.

This clonotype came up many times. This sequence joins TRBV30 and TRBJ1-1; D call uncertain. The germline V gene has CDR1 GTSNPN and CDR2 SVGIG (reference sequence). V was shortened by 5 bases and J by 5 bases, with 9 bases between the two germline ends. This CDR3 region has 11 residues. CDR3 protein: CAWGPRTEAFF. The CDR3 nucleotides are TGTGCCTGGGGGCCCCGGACTGAAGCTTTCTTT.

This clonotype appeared many times. The chain carries TRBV6-1 and TRBJ1-3; no reliable D call. The germline V gene has CDR1 MNHNS and CDR2 SASEGT. CDR3 length equals 15 residues. V dropped 7 bases and J dropped 0 bases, with 13 bases sitting between them. The CDR3 protein is CASKLTDVSGNTIYF. In DNA, the CDR3 is TGTGCCAGCAAGCTAACAGACGTCTCTGGAAACACCATATATTTT.

CDR3 loop: CASSLSQGFYEQYF. CDR3 nucleotides: TGTGCCAGCAGTTTATCTCAGGGGTTCTACGAGCAGTACTTC. This rearrangement joins TRBV27 to TRBJ2-7, with D possibly TRBD1 on 6 matching bases. The V gene lost 0 bases and the J gene lost 3 bases, with 9 bases spanning the gap. The CDR3 length is 14 residues. Germline V gene lookup returns CDR1 MNHEY and CDR2 SMNVEV (reference sequence).

The chain couples TRBV30 to TRBJ1-2; D ambiguous. V dropped 4 bases and J dropped 2 bases, with 11 bases sitting between them. This CDR3 has 13 amino acids. The V gene's germline CDR1 is GTSNPN and CDR2 SVGIG (reference sequence). The CDR3 DNA sequence: TGTGCCTGGACCCCAAGGGTGAACTATGGCTACACCTTC. Its translation is CAWTPRVNYGYTF.

This clonotype was picked up many times. This sequence joins TRBV5-1 and TRBJ1-2; tentative D call: TRBD1 (5 bases). V shed 0 bases and J shed 7 bases, with 10 bases lying between them. Germline V CDR1 and CDR2: SGHRS, YFSETQ. CDR3 length equals 13 residues. This chain's CDR3 is CASSLAGGSGYTF. The CDR3 coding sequence is TGCGCCAGCAGCTTGGCCGGGGGGTCTGGCTACACCTTC.

The chain links TRBV2 to TRBJ1-5; tentatively, D is TRBD1 (6 bases). The germline V gene encodes CDR1 SNHLY and CDR2 FYNNEI. The CDR3 extends over 15 amino acids. Trimming pared 2 bases from V and 7 bases from J, leaving 15 bases between. CDR3 sequence reads: CASSEMDSFGQPQHF. CDR3 nucleotides: TGTGCCAGCAGTGAAATGGACAGCTTTGGGCAGCCCCAGCATTTT.

This clonotype showed up many times. The chain recombines TRBV5-1 with TRBJ1-2; tentatively, D is TRBD1 (5 bases). There are 19 residues in the CDR3. The V gene's germline CDR1 is SGHRS and CDR2 YFSETQ. The ends were cut back, 4 bases at V and 1 base at J, with 26 bases in the middle. The CDR3 loop is CASSPLKFTGPAVNYGYTF. The CDR3 DNA reads TGCGCCAGCAGCCCATTAAAGTTTACAGGACCCGCTGTTAACTATGGCTACACCTTC.

This clonotype was recorded at least ten times. CDR3 residues: CSVEGLTSTYEQYF. In DNA, the CDR3 is TGCAGCGTTGAAGGGCTAACATCGACCTACGAGCAGTACTTC. This chain connects TRBV29-1 to TRBJ2-7; D is unresolved. Trimming pared 1 base from V and 2 bases from J, leaving 12 bases between. The CDR3 is 14 amino acids. Germline V gene lookup returns CDR1 SQVTM and CDR2 ANQGSEA.

The chain employs TRBV19 and TRBJ2-2; D call uncertain. Germline V gives CDR1 LNHDA, CDR2 SQIVND (reference sequence). CDR3 length equals 16 residues. V was cut by 0 bases and J by 1 base, with 9 bases left in between. CDR3 DNA sequence: TGTGCCAGTAGTATAGACACTTACGAGAACACCGGGGAGCTGTTTTTT. Amino acid sequence: CASSIDTYENTGELFF.

This clonotype came up once. This chain links TRBV19 with TRBJ1-5; 12 nucleotides agree with TRBD1. The CDR3 runs 15 residues. Per the germline V gene, CDR1 is LNHDA and CDR2 is SQIVND (reference sequence). With V trimmed by 5 bases and J by 7 bases, 6 bases remained unmatched. CDR3 protein: CASSGGTGGQQPQHF. The CDR3 DNA sequence: TGTGCCAGTAGTGGCGGGACAGGGGGCCAGCAGCCCCAGCATTTT.

This clonotype was counted many times. The V and J genes are TRBV13 and TRBJ1-1; tentative D call: TRBD1 (5 bases). This CDR3 has 15 residues. V was pared by 5 bases and J by 1 base, with 14 bases between. Per the germline V gene, CDR1 is PRHDT and CDR2 is FYEKMQ (reference sequence). This chain's CDR3 is CASSGGWESNTEAFF. For the CDR3, the DNA is TGTGCCAGCAGCGGGGGTTGGGAATCGAACACTGAAGCTTTCTTT.

This clonotype was counted many times. The gene calls are TRBV12-3 or TRBV12-4 and TRBJ2-5; 10 nucleotides line up with TRBD1. The V gene end was trimmed by 4 bases and the J gene end by 7 bases; junction bases not matched to a gene: 9. The CDR3 spans 15 residues. The chain's CDR3 is CASSSHGTGARTQYF. In DNA form, the CDR3 reads TGTGCCAGCAGTTCCCACGGGACAGGGGCGCGGACCCAGTACTTC.

This clonotype was detected only a few times. V is TRBV6-1 and J is TRBJ1-5; D is possibly TRBD1 (6 bases). Trimming removed 6 bases from V and 6 bases from J, with 12 bases in between. Germline V gene data show CDR1 as MNHNS and CDR2 as SASEGT. CDR3 length: 13 residues. In DNA, the CDR3 is TGTGCCAGCAGCCGCGCGACAGGTCAGCCCCAGCATTTT. This codes for CASSRATGQPQHF.

The rearrangement uses TRBV12-3 or TRBV12-4 and TRBJ1-1; 9 nucleotides match TRBD1. The V segment lost 5 bases and the J segment 7 bases; nucleotides outside the gene matches: 17. This CDR3 has 17 residues. CDR3 region: CASSPVGQGFRSREAFF. Written as DNA, the CDR3 is TGTGCCAGCAGTCCCGTGGGACAGGGTTTTCGTTCCCGTGAAGCTTTCTTT.

This clonotype was seen just once. One junction end disagrees with the germline gene, perhaps due to a read error. The V and J genes are TRBV6-5 and TRBJ2-7; D not resolved. The CDR3 covers 14 residues. Germline CDR1 is MNHEY and CDR2 is SVGAGI. CDR3 region: CAGSYSAETYEQYF. The CDR3, as DNA: TGTGCCGGCAGTTACTCGGCGGAAACCTACGAGCAGTACTTC.

This sequence joins TRBV6-2 or TRBV6-3 and TRBJ2-7; possible D gene TRBD2, 6 bases. Germline assignment: CDR1 MNHEY and CDR2 SVGEGT. There are 13 residues in the CDR3. Between the trimmed V and J ends, which lost 8 bases and 0 bases, there was a span of 11 bases. In nucleotides, the CDR3 is TGTGCCAGCGGGGGGTTGAGCTCCTACGAGCAGTACTTC. Translating it yields CASGGLSSYEQYF.

The sample holds many counts of this clonotype. V and J are TRBV28 and TRBJ1-2; D not certain. The germline V and J ends were trimmed by 1 base and 8 bases, with 8 bases remaining between them. Per the germline V gene, CDR1 is MDHEN and CDR2 is SYDVKM. The CDR3 is made up of 12 amino acids. In nucleotides, the CDR3 is TGTGCCAGCAGTTTATTCGGGGAAGGCTACACCTTC. It specifies CASSLFGEGYTF.

J is TRBJ1-1 and V is TRBV18; D call uncertain. Germline CDR1 and CDR2: KGHSH and LQKENI. Trimming took 4 bases from V and 4 from J, leaving 16 bases between them. This CDR3 spans 15 amino acids. The CDR3 DNA reads TGTGCCAGCTCACGCGCCGGGGAGGGTGGCACTGAAGCTTTCTTT. Its translation: CASSRAGEGGTEAFF.

This clonotype came up many times. In nucleotides, the CDR3 is TGTGCCAGCAGGGACACCGATCAGCCCCAGCATTTT. As protein: CASRDTDQPQHF. This chain connects TRBV2 to TRBJ1-5; a weak D match, TRBD1 (5 bases). This CDR3 has 12 amino acids. Per the germline V gene, CDR1 is SNHLY and CDR2 is FYNNEI. V dropped 6 bases and J dropped 5 bases, with 8 bases sitting between them.

This clonotype has more than one count but fewer than ten. The chain employs TRBV10-3 and TRBJ1-1; no reliable D call. The CDR3 extends over 12 amino acids. V was trimmed by 8 bases and J by 4 bases, leaving 11 bases between them. The germline V gene encodes CDR1 ENHRY and CDR2 SYGVKD. Written as DNA, the CDR3 is TGTGCCATCGCAAGTGGTGGCACTGAAGCTTTCTTT. It encodes CAIASGGTEAFF.

The V call is TRBV7-2, the J call TRBJ2-7, with D tentatively TRBD2 (6 bases). Trimming removed 1 base at V and 3 bases at J, with 13 bases between. Germline values: CDR1 SGHTA, CDR2 FQGNSA. The CDR3 runs 15 residues. The chain's CDR3 is CASSLVLSSGYEQYF. The CDR3, as DNA: TGTGCCAGCAGCTTAGTCTTGAGTAGCGGCTACGAGCAGTACTTC.